This T cell receptor (beta chain) comes out of a study of tumor and adjacent non-tumor tissue in lung cancer. Study information: Some 4.2 million productive TCRbeta reads were obtained per sample on average. Study observations and caveats: TCR diversity was significantly greater in tumor than normal lung tissue. Tumor TCR diversity, when higher, was linked to shorter survival. Normal lung showed higher cumulative top 100 clone frequency than tumor.

The library came from three nested PCR rounds adapted from ARM-PCR protocols. TCRdb itself ran the multiplex PCR reads through MiXCR, one entry per CDR3 protein. The sample has 50,000 or so distinct CDR3 sequences, 74% seen once. As for this clonotype: Its antigen is not identified.

V lost 2 bases and J 4 bases, leaving 29 bases between the germline ends. The germline V gene encodes CDR1 MNHEY and CDR2 SVGAGI. This CDR3 has 20 residues. No cell sorting was done before RNA was extracted from the tissue. This non-tumor lung sample came from over 3 cm beyond the tumor edge. V gene TRBV6-5 combines with J gene TRBJ2-5, with a weak D call TRBD1 (6 bases). The receptor was isolated from a woman aged 55-75 years with non-small cell lung cancer. Source material: distant non-tumor lung tissue. The CDR3 loop reads CASSYPTFDRIKGYPETQYF. The CDR3 region has the DNA TGTGCCAGCAGTTACCCTACGTTCGACAGGATAAAGGGGTACCCAGAGACCCAGTACTTC.